A single sample is the source of the 25 T cell receptor beta chains below, sequenced in a study of OX40 agonist ivuxolimab in advanced cancers. The assay was immunoSEQ multiplex PCR, and TCRdb's table has in-frame clones only and misses some. Of some 66,000 clones in the sample, 85% were seen once. The input for sequencing was CD4+ or CD8+ T cells sorted from blood, taken in a trial of the OX40 agonist ivuxolimab. The origin of the receptors is an adult with an advanced solid tumor such as melanoma, head and neck, liver or kidney cancer.

This clone was observed a few times. J is TRBJ1-5 and V is TRBV21-1. TRBV21-1 is recorded as a pseudogene. The CDR3 contains 13 residues. The CDR3 nucleotides are TGTGCCAGCAGCAATAGAAGAGCCCAGCCCCAGCATTTT. Translating gives CASSNRRAQPQHF.

The chain uses TRBV27 and TRBJ2-2, with 10 positions matching TRBD1. Germline CDR1 is MNHEY and CDR2 is SMNVEV (reference sequence). V lost 6 bases to trimming and J lost 1 base; unmatched junction nucleotides: 2. The CDR3 consists of 15 residues. The CDR3 is CASSRDRGNTGELFF. Written as DNA, the CDR3 is TGTGCCAGCAGCAGGGACAGGGGGAACACCGGGGAGCTGTTTTTT.

This sequence joins TRBV6-1 and TRBJ2-4; D may be TRBD1 or TRBD2 (5 bases each). The CDR3 has 14 residues. The germline CDR1 and CDR2 sequences are MNHNS and SASEGT. The ends were cut back, 5 bases at V and 0 bases at J, with 8 bases in the middle. This CDR3 is CASSPGTAKNIQYF. CDR3 coding DNA: TGTGCCAGCAGTCCCGGGACAGCCAAAAACATTCAGTACTTC.

The chain combines TRBV5-1 with TRBJ1-1; 8 bases align to TRBD1. J was trimmed by 5 bases and V by 4 bases; bases with no gene match: 10. Germline values: CDR1 SGHRS, CDR2 YFSETQ. The CDR3 loop spans 15 amino acids. The CDR3 nucleotides are TGCGCCAGCAGCGCGAGGACAGGGACTGTAACTGAAGCTTTCTTT. It translates to CASSARTGTVTEAFF. Complete variable domain (other parts from reference TRBV5-1 and TRBJ1-1): KAGVTQTPRYLIKTRGQQVTLSCSPISGHRSVSWYQQTPGQGLQFLFEYFSETQRNKGNFPGRFSGRQFSNSRSEMNVSTLELGDSALYLCASSARTGTVTEAFFGQGTRLTVV.

The V gene is TRBV7-6, the J gene TRBJ2-7; 9 bases map to TRBD2. The CDR3 is 16 residues long. Germline CDR1 SGHVS, CDR2 FNYEAQ. V shed 1 base and J 7 bases; nucleotides not matched to a gene: 11. The CDR3 nucleotides read TGTGCCAGCAGCTTAGAATCCGCGGGAGGGCTGGGGGAGCAGTACTTC. Residues: CASSLESAGGLGEQYF.

J is TRBJ2-5 and V is TRBV7-8; 11 bases fit TRBD2. The junction had 9 bases not matched to a gene; V was cut back by 1 base and J by 2 bases. The CDR3 spans 18 residues. Germline V gene sequence: CDR1 SGHVS, CDR2 FQNEAQ. DNA for the CDR3: TGTGCCAGCAGCTTAGGAGATAGCGGGGGGGCGGGGCAAGAGACCCAGTACTTC. Translation: CASSLGDSGGAGQETQYF.

The chain couples TRBV5-5 to TRBJ2-7, with 11 bases fitting TRBD1. Losses at the gene ends were 4 bases for V and 5 bases for J; bases not matched to a gene: 8. This CDR3 has 15 residues. Germline V CDR1 and CDR2: SGHKS, YYEKEE (reference sequence). Here the CDR3 reads CASSLPGQGVHEQYF. The CDR3 DNA follows: TGTGCCAGCAGCCTACCGGGACAGGGGGTGCACGAGCAGTACTTC.

V and J are TRBV11-1 and TRBJ2-7; no clear D. The germline V gene has CDR1 SGHAT and CDR2 FQDESV (reference sequence). Trimming cost V 5 bases and J 12 bases, with 20 bases left between them. The CDR3 covers 13 residues. CDR3 protein: CASSQDSQIETYF. The CDR3 coding sequence is TGTGCCAGCAGCCAGGATAGTCAGATAGAAACGTACTTC.

The chain uses TRBV5-4 and TRBJ2-3; D is possibly TRBD2 (5 bases). Trimming pared 0 bases from V and 1 base from J, leaving 12 bases between. Germline loops: CDR1 SGHNT, CDR2 YYREEE (reference sequence). CDR3 size: 16 residues. CDR3 coding DNA: TGTGCCAGCAGCTTGGAGGCCCGGGGAGGCACAGATACGCAGTATTTT. It is translated as CASSLEARGGTDTQYF.

This chain links TRBV7-3 with TRBJ2-1; D perhaps matches TRBD2 (5 bases). This CDR3 comprises 14 residues. CDR1 SGHTA and CDR2 FQGTGA come from the germline V gene. V shed 5 bases and J shed 2 bases, with 10 bases lying between them. The DNA for the CDR3 is TGTGCCAGCAGCCCCGACGGGGCCTACAATGAGCAGTTCTTC. Its protein product is CASSPDGAYNEQFF.

The chain links TRBV19 to TRBJ2-2; D gene unclear. V lost 3 bases, J lost 0 bases, and 8 bases lay in between. Germline V gene data show CDR1 as LNHDA and CDR2 as SQIVND (reference sequence). The CDR3 is made up of 15 amino acids. The DNA for the CDR3 is TGTGCCAGTAGTATTGGCCCCACGAACACCGGGGAGCTGTTTTTT. Residues: CASSIGPTNTGELFF.

This sequence joins TRBV28 and TRBJ2-5, with TRBD1 as a possible D gene (5 bases). CDR1 and CDR2 from the germline V gene are MDHEN and SYDVKM. The CDR3 consists of 15 residues. Trimming stripped 3 bases from V and 5 bases from J, with 16 bases between. The DNA for the CDR3 is TGTGCCAGCAGTTTGGGCTCGCGGACACAGGAGACCCAGTACTTC. This codes for CASSLGSRTQETQYF.

The V gene is TRBV6-6, the J gene TRBJ2-7, with D possibly being TRBD1 or TRBD2 (5 bases each). Per the germline V gene, CDR1 is MNHNY and CDR2 is SVGAGI (reference sequence). The CDR3 is made up of 14 amino acids. Trimming pared 8 bases from V and 0 bases from J, leaving 14 bases between. The CDR3 reads CASGNRDVSYEQYF. The DNA of the CDR3 is TGTGCCAGCGGTAACCGGGACGTCTCCTACGAGCAGTACTTC.

The chain couples TRBV10-3 to TRBJ2-7; 8 nucleotides match TRBD2. This CDR3 has 14 residues. Germline CDR1 ENHRY, CDR2 SYGVKD. Unmatched junction bases numbered 7, after V lost 4 bases and J lost 5 bases. DNA for the CDR3: TGTGCCATCAGTGGTGGACTAGCCCCCCACGAGCAGTACTTC. The encoded protein is CAISGGLAPHEQYF.

The gene calls are TRBV30 and TRBJ1-2; 9 nucleotides align to TRBD1. Trimming took 3 bases from V and 10 from J; bases not matched to a gene: 15. Germline V gene sequence: CDR1 GTSNPN, CDR2 SVGIG (reference sequence). This CDR3 has 15 residues. The CDR3 DNA is TGTGCCTGGAGCCGCCCAGGACAGGGGATTAGTGCCTACACCTTC. This codes for CAWSRPGQGISAYTF.

The chain combines TRBV29-1 with TRBJ2-1, with a possible D match to TRBD2 (5 bases). The CDR3 is 14 residues long. V gave up 7 bases and J gave up 6 bases, with 19 bases separating them. Germline V gene sequence: CDR1 SQVTM, CDR2 ANQGSEA. The CDR3 reads CSGAQQLEPNEQFF. For the CDR3, the DNA is TGCAGCGGCGCCCAGCAACTAGAACCCAATGAGCAGTTCTTC.

The chain uses TRBV19 and TRBJ2-1; tentative D call: TRBD2 (6 bases). Germline CDR1 reads LNHDA; CDR2 reads SQIVND (reference sequence). V was trimmed by 5 bases and J by 0 bases, leaving 11 bases between them. The CDR3 spans 15 residues. CDR3 residues: CASSELAVSYNEQFF. DNA for the CDR3: TGTGCCAGTAGTGAGTTAGCGGTCTCCTACAATGAGCAGTTCTTC.

CDR3 nucleotide sequence: TGCAGCGTTGCGGGAGGGCTGGGGATCTACGAGCAGTACTTC. Translating it yields CSVAGGLGIYEQYF. The J gene is TRBJ2-7, the V gene TRBV29-1, with 8 bases fitting TRBD2. Germline V gene sequence: CDR1 SQVTM, CDR2 ANQGSEA. The CDR3 is 14 residues long. The V gene end was trimmed by 4 bases and the J gene end by 3 bases; junction bases not matched to a gene: 8.

V is TRBV7-8 and J is TRBJ2-2; 9 nucleotides line up with TRBD1. CDR3 size: 14 residues. Germline V lookup: CDR1 SGHVS, CDR2 FQNEAQ. The V segment lost 7 bases and the J segment 5 bases; nucleotides outside the gene matches: 5. The CDR3 DNA reads as TGTGCCAGCACTTACAGGGGGCCGACCGGGGAGCTGTTTTTT. It yields the protein CASTYRGPTGELFF. Variable domain in full (rest from reference TRBV7-8 and TRBJ2-2): GAGVSQSPRYKVAKRGQDVALRCDPISGHVSLFWYQQALGQGPEFLTYFQNEAQLDKSGLPSDRFFAERPEGSVSTLKIQRTQQEDSAVYLCASTYRGPTGELFFGEGSRLTVL.

This clone occurred a few times. The chain employs TRBV2 and TRBJ2-5; 9 bases agree with TRBD1. The V gene's germline CDR1 is SNHLY and CDR2 FYNNEI. V lost 7 bases and J lost 3; bases outside the gene matches: 6. The CDR3 covers 14 residues. This chain's CDR3 is CASTAQGAEETQYF. Here the CDR3 DNA reads TGTGCCAGCACGGCACAGGGGGCTGAAGAGACCCAGTACTTC.

The V gene is TRBV6-6, the J gene TRBJ1-3; TRBD1 might be the D (5 bases). CDR3 length: 15 residues. Trimming shortened V by 2 bases and J by 5 bases, and 13 bases separated the two germline ends. Looked up from germline, CDR1 is MNHNY and CDR2 is SVGAGI (reference sequence). This chain's CDR3 is CASSYSQGGRNTIYF. DNA for the CDR3: TGTGCCAGCAGTTACAGCCAGGGAGGGAGAAACACCATATATTTT.

The V call is TRBV5-1, the J call TRBJ2-2, with no clear D. This CDR3 is 15 amino acids long. The ends were cut back, 1 base at V and 1 base at J, with 8 bases in the middle. Germline V gives CDR1 SGHRS, CDR2 YFSETQ. The DNA for the CDR3 is TGCGCCAGCAGCTTGCTTGCAGGGAACACCGGGGAGCTGTTTTTT. Translating it yields CASSLLAGNTGELFF.

The rearrangement links TRBV11-3 to TRBJ2-5; 10 positions match TRBD2. V shed 5 bases and J 2 bases; nucleotides not matched to a gene: 8. The CDR3 has 16 residues. Germline loops: CDR1 SGHNT, CDR2 YENEEA. CDR3 residues: CASSRRPAGGQETQYF. The CDR3 region has the DNA TGTGCCAGCAGCCGACGGCCAGCGGGAGGGCAAGAGACCCAGTACTTC.

CDR3 region: CATSRDRGAGNTIYF. The CDR3 DNA reads TGTGCCACCAGCAGAGACCGGGGAGCTGGAAACACCATATATTTT. This rearrangement joins TRBV15 to TRBJ1-3; D is ambiguous. Trimming stripped 0 bases from V and 2 bases from J, with 8 bases between. The CDR3 has 15 amino acids. Germline CDR1 LNHNV, CDR2 YYDKDF (reference sequence).

The chain employs TRBV6-5 and TRBJ2-3; a possible D gene is TRBD2 (6 bases). V lost 7 bases, J lost 8 bases, and 10 bases lay in between. The CDR3 runs to 11 residues. In germline, CDR1 is MNHEY, CDR2 SVGAGI. The DNA of the CDR3 is TGTGCCAGCACTAGCGAGCGTACGCAGTATTTT. Its translation: CASTSERTQYF.